This paragraph reports one T cell receptor (beta chain). The assay was immunoSEQ multiplex PCR, and TCRdb's table has in-frame clones only and misses some. Seen here are around 80,000 clones, 92% observed once, and the top ten hold roughly 5%. CDR1 and CDR2 from the germline V gene are LNHDA and SQIVND (reference sequence). There are 16 residues in the CDR3. V dropped 3 bases and J dropped 0 bases, with 14 bases sitting between them. This sample is part of a study of T cell responses to AZD1222 COVID-19 vaccine. Source: peripheral blood, taken 28 days after the second AZD1222 dose. The TCR originated in an adult who received the AZD1222 COVID-19 vaccine. The chain joins TRBV19 to TRBJ1-1; D is possibly TRBD1 (6 bases). The DNA of the CDR3 is TGTGCCAGTAGTATCAGGGGAGGGATTATGAACACTGAAGCTTTCTTT. As protein: CASSIRGGIMNTEAFF.